This T cell receptor beta chain was captured in a study of spatial heterogeneity in lung cancer (dated by TCRdb to the late 2010s). The study in broad terms: More beta-chain than alpha-chain transcripts were consistently detected, likely reflecting higher beta-chain transcript abundance. In the raw uncorrected reads, each unique combination of TCR and UMI appeared more than ten times on average. In non-small cell lung cancer, the study quantitatively compared TCR alpha and beta repertoires across several tumor regions, matched nontumor lung, and blood. Nonsynonymous mutation counts, determined by whole-exome sequencing of tumor tissue, were related to TCR repertoire features. Both alpha and beta chains were TCR-sequenced in fewer than 250 tumor regions, about 64 matched nontumor lung samples and over 55 PBMC samples obtained at surgery. Findings and caveats that apply to the study as a whole: Additional single-cell paired TCR alpha and beta sequencing was considered necessary to confirm, at a functional level, the hypothesis that regional TCRs recognize regional mutations. Ubiquitous expanded tumor TCRs were found in blood more often at tumor resection than at routine follow-up.

Libraries were made using 5' RACE. The sample was run on a NextSeq 500. In the TCR library protocol, a unique molecular identifier was attached to each TCR cDNA molecule so that PCR and sequencing errors could be corrected. The authors' pipeline ran thus. TCR identification, UMI-based error correction and CDR3 extraction were all carried out with Decombinator tools. TCRs above a frequency of 2 per 1,000, corresponding to the top 1% of the tumor frequency distribution, were defined as expanded. Renyi diversity was computed with the R vegan package after each repertoire had been subsampled 100 times to 5,000 TCRs. CDR3 similarity networks were constructed using string-kernel similarity of amino acid triplets, with links drawn between CDR3s whose pairwise similarity was above 0.82. TCRdb cleaned the public reads at Q25 with fastp, built clones with MiXCR and kept in-frame beta chains. Rows are combined by CDR3 protein, so each entry shows the most common genes and DNA. The V and J calls and clone size come from TCRdb's table, not from the authors' own analysis. The sample records around 63,000 distinct CDR3 sequences, roughly 7.9% of which are singletons. About 15% of the sample is in the top ten clones.

The time point label here, explained by the study, means: sample taken at primary tumor resection. Whole RNA extracted from tumor and nontumor lung tissue, or from cryopreserved PBMC samples, was used for TCR sequencing without cell sorting. Samples were obtained from approximately 77 patients with early-stage, untreated non-small cell lung cancer from the lung TRACERx cohort. Only patients with enough RNA available from two or more tumor regions were chosen for TCR sequencing. This clonotype was observed many times. What antigen it recognizes has not been identified. Base-call qualities are not available, and no considerably larger clone is one nucleotide away. The specimen comprised PBMCs, sampled at surgery. This TCR was sampled from a female donor with early-stage non-small cell lung cancer.

The DNA sequence follows: TGTGCCAGCAGTCTCACAGGGGACGGAAACACCATATATTTT. Its translation reads: CASSLTGDGNTIYF. The chain uses TRBV9 and TRBJ1-3; TRBD1 matches 7 bases in the middle. Relative to germline, V is missing 5 bases and J is missing 4 bases, with 6 bases of the junction outside any gene match. For CDR1 and CDR2, the germline V gene lists SGDLS and YYNGEE. Including the terminal cysteine and phenylalanine, the CDR3 comprises 14 residues. Only the CDR3 DNA is retained, 42 bases long and in frame from the first base. Reference TRBV9 and TRBJ1-3 genes cover what lies past the CDR3, so the full variable domain is DSGVTQTPKHLITATGQRVTLRCSPRSGDLSVYWYQQSLDQGLQFLIQYYNGEERAKGNILERFSAQQFPDLHSELNLSSLELGDSALYFCASSLTGDGNTIYFGEGSWLTVV.